One sample yielded the 28 T cell receptor gamma chains listed below, sequenced in a study of gamma-delta chains in newborns, infants, children. TCRdb re-called the reads through CATT. The profile shows a few thousand gamma-chain clones, over 25% of them singletons. Sequenced material: blood. The receptors come from a child who was a newborn, infant or young child, either healthy, febrile or measles-vaccinated (not recorded which).

As for this clone: Other DNA sequences of this sample code for an identical CDR3. The chain uses TRGV9 and TRGJP. CDR1 and CDR2 from the germline V gene are GITISATS and ISYDGTV (reference sequence). After removal of 2 bases from V and 8 bases from J, the junction contained 3 bases not matched to a gene. The CDR3 spans 15 residues. In DNA form, the CDR3 reads TGTGCCTTGTGGGAGGCCCAGTTGGGCAAAAAAATCAAGGTATTT. This sequence encodes CALWEAQLGKKIKVF.

This clone is labeled medium-sized. The gene calls are TRGV9 and TRGJP2. Per the germline V gene, CDR1 is GITISATS and CDR2 is ISYDGTV (reference sequence). This CDR3 has 12 residues. V was clipped by 2 bases and J by 10 bases; unmatched bases: 4. The chain's CDR3 is CALWEATWIKTF. DNA for the CDR3: TGTGCCTTGTGGGAGGCCACTTGGATCAAGACGTTT.

This clone has just a few counts. This same CDR3 is encoded by further DNA sequences in the sample. V usage is TRGV9 and J usage is TRGJP. Germline CDR1 reads GITISATS; CDR2 reads ISYDGTV (reference sequence). V dropped 4 bases and J dropped 7; count of bases not matched to a gene: 4. The CDR3 spans 15 residues. The CDR3 loop is CALWDSELGKKIKVF. The CDR3 DNA reads as TGTGCCTTGTGGGACTCTGAGTTGGGCAAAAAAATCAAGGTATTT.

Turning to this clone: A read error is likely here: a far larger clone is one base away. The genes are TRGV8 and TRGJ1 or TRGJ2. The CDR3 extends over 12 amino acids. Germline V gives CDR1 VENAVY, CDR2 YDSYNSRV. CDR3 region: CATWPNYYKKLF. The DNA of the CDR3 is TGTGCCACCTGGCCGAATTATTATAAGAAACTCTTC.

In the case of this clone: A far larger clone is off by one base, so a read error is likely. The same CDR3 arises from other DNA sequences in this sample as well. The J gene is TRGJP, the V gene TRGV9. The CDR3 covers 18 residues. The germline CDR1 and CDR2 sequences are GITISATS and ISYDGTV (reference sequence). Trimming at V came to 0 bases and at J to 9 bases, leaving 11 bases not matched to a gene. The CDR3 loop is CALWEVIMVALGKKIKVF. CDR3 DNA sequence: TGTGCCTTGTGGGAGGTGATTATGGTGGCGTTGGGCAAAAAAATCAAGGTATTT.

The sample holds a few counts of this clone. The J gene is TRGJP, the V gene TRGV9. The trim removed 0 bases at V and 7 bases at J, leaving 6 bases unmatched. The CDR3 length is 17 residues. CDR1 and CDR2 (germline): GITISATS, ISYDGTV (reference sequence). The CDR3 DNA reads as TGTGCCTTGTGGGAGGTGCAAAACGAGTTGGGCAAAAAAATCAAGGTATTT. It translates to CALWEVQNELGKKIKVF.

By share, this clone counts as large. The sample contains more than one DNA sequence encoding this CDR3. CDR3 in DNA: TGTGCCACCTGGGACGAGGCTTATAAGAAACTCTTT. Amino acids: CATWDEAYKKLF. This chain links TRGV2 with TRGJ1 or TRGJ2. From germline, CDR1 is EGSNGY and CDR2 YDSYNSKV. The CDR3 runs to 12 residues. Trimming removed 2 bases from V and 6 bases from J; junction bases left unmatched: 4.

Only one count was recorded for this clone. This sequence may be a read error, since a much larger clone differs from it by one base. The sample contains more than one DNA sequence encoding this CDR3. The chain is built from TRGV9 and TRGJP. Germline V gene data show CDR1 as GITISATS and CDR2 as ISYDGTV (reference sequence). The CDR3 is made up of 18 amino acids. Here the CDR3 reads CALWEEIGVELGKKIKVF. CDR3 DNA: TGTGCCCTGTGGGAAGAAATAGGTGTAGAGTTGGGCAAAAAAATCAAGGTATTT.

Details on this clone: One end of the junction varies from germline; a read error may be responsible. V usage is TRGV9 and J usage is TRGJP. The CDR3 totals 18 residues. CDR1 is GITISATS and CDR2 is ISYDGTV in the germline V gene (reference sequence). The CDR3 DNA reads as TGTGCCTTGTGGGAGTTCCACCGGCAAGAGTTGGGCAAAAGAATCAAGGTATTT. Translating it yields CALWEFHRQELGKRIKVF.

This clone ranks as large. The chain couples TRGV9 to TRGJP. Germline V CDR1 and CDR2: GITISATS, ISYDGTV (reference sequence). The V gene end was trimmed by 2 bases and the J gene end by 6 bases; junction bases not matched to a gene: 7. The CDR3 loop spans 17 amino acids. The CDR3, as DNA: TGTGCCTTGTGGGAGGCCCCTGGAGAGTTGGGCAAAAAAATCAAGGTATTT. This codes for CALWEAPGELGKKIKVF.

This clone was detected only a few times. Other nucleotide sequences from this sample produce the same CDR3. The chain combines TRGV9 with TRGJP. The CDR3 is made up of 18 amino acids. Germline V CDR1 and CDR2: GITISATS, ISYDGTV (reference sequence). J lost 4 bases, V lost 1 base, and 7 bases had no gene match. The CDR3 is CALWEVIPQELGKKIKVF. The CDR3, as DNA: TGTGCCTTGTGGGAGGTTATCCCTCAAGAGTTGGGCAAAAAAATCAAGGTATTT.

This clone has a handful of counts. This sequence joins TRGV9 and TRGJP. V lost 1 base, J lost 4 bases, and 7 bases stayed unmatched. Germline V gene sequence: CDR1 GITISATS, CDR2 ISYDGTV (reference sequence). The length of the CDR3 is 18 residues. In DNA form, the CDR3 reads TGTGCCTTGTGGGAGGTCCGGATTCAAGAGTTGGGCAAAAAAATCAAGGTATTT. Translating it yields CALWEVRIQELGKKIKVF.

By sample fraction, this clone is medium-sized. V usage is TRGV5 and J usage is TRGJ1 or TRGJ2. Germline loops: CDR1 VINAFY, CDR2 YDVSNSKD. The CDR3 contains 11 residues. Losses at the gene ends were 12 bases for V and 0 bases for J; bases not matched to a gene: 5. The CDR3 nucleotides are TGTGCCGCCCAGAATTATTATAAGAAACTCTTT. Amino acids: CAAQNYYKKLF.

For this clone: A clone one base away is much larger, so this may be a read error. Distinct nucleotide sequences in the sample also encode this CDR3. The chain is built from TRGV9 and TRGJ1 or TRGJ2. V shed 2 bases, J shed 8 bases, and the junction held 6 bases outside the gene matches. This CDR3 region has 12 residues. CDR1 is GITISATS, CDR2 ISYDGTV, per germline (reference sequence). The CDR3 DNA reads as TGTGCCTTGTGGGAGGGGCGGGATAAGAAACTCTTT. Its protein is CALWEGRDKKLF.

Written as DNA, the CDR3 is TGTGCCTTGTGGGAGGTGTACCCAATGGGCGAGTTGGGCAAAAAAATCAAGGTATTT. The encoded protein is CALWEVYPMGELGKKIKVF. The chain has TRGV9 and TRGJP. This CDR3 has 19 amino acids. The V gene end was trimmed by 0 bases and the J gene end by 7 bases; junction bases not matched to a gene: 12. From germline, CDR1 is GITISATS and CDR2 ISYDGTV (reference sequence).

This clone is classed as medium-sized. V is TRGV9 and J is TRGJ1 or TRGJ2. After removal of 2 bases from V and 3 bases from J, the junction contained 4 bases not matched to a gene. CDR1 GITISATS and CDR2 ISYDGTV come from the germline V gene (reference sequence). This CDR3 region has 13 residues. CDR3 loop: CALWEAPYYKKLF. In DNA, the CDR3 is TGTGCCTTGTGGGAGGCCCCTTATTATAAGAAACTCTTT.

There are a few counts of this clone. V usage is TRGV9 and J usage is TRGJ1 or TRGJ2. This CDR3 contains 14 residues. Looked up from germline, CDR1 is GITISATS and CDR2 is ISYDGTV (reference sequence). Losses at the gene ends were 2 bases for V and 9 bases for J; bases not matched to a gene: 13. The CDR3 reads CALWEDKFLRKKLF. The DNA of the CDR3 is TGTGCCTTGTGGGAGGACAAGTTTCTGCGTAAGAAACTCTTT.

As regards this clone: Other DNA sequences within the sample encode an identical CDR3. The chain combines TRGV9 with TRGJP. CDR3 length equals 17 residues. J was trimmed by 6 bases and V by 0 bases; bases with no gene match: 5. Germline values: CDR1 GITISATS, CDR2 ISYDGTV (reference sequence). As DNA, the CDR3 is TGTGCCTTGTGGGAGGTGCATGGAGAGTTGGGCAAAAAAATCAAGGTATTT. It codes for CALWEVHGELGKKIKVF.

This clone was found a few times. This may arise from a read error, as a much more abundant clone is one base away. V is TRGV9 and J is TRGJP. V lost 0 bases to trimming and J lost 4 bases; unmatched junction nucleotides: 3. Germline V gives CDR1 GITISATS, CDR2 ISYDGTV (reference sequence). CDR3 length: 17 residues. The CDR3 DNA is TGTGCCTTGTGGGAGGTGGCCCAAGAGTTGGGCAAAAAAATCAAGGTATTT. Protein product: CALWEVAQELGKKIKVF.

Turning to this clone: This sample also contains other DNA sequences that code for the same CDR3. The rearrangement links TRGV9 to TRGJP. CDR3 size: 18 residues. The J segment lost 4 bases and the V segment lost 3 bases, leaving 9 bases of the junction unmatched. Looked up from germline, CDR1 is GITISATS and CDR2 is ISYDGTV (reference sequence). The CDR3 DNA sequence: TGTGCCTTGTGGGAGCCGCGAGACCAAGAGTTGGGCAAAAAAATCAAGGTATTT. The encoded protein is CALWEPRDQELGKKIKVF.

By proportion, this clone is large. This sample also contains other DNA sequences that code for the same CDR3. The CDR3 sequence: CALWEVGELGKKIKVF. The CDR3 DNA reads TGTGCCTTGTGGGAGGTGGGGGAGTTGGGCAAAAAAATCAAGGTATTT. V and J are TRGV9 and TRGJP. The CDR3 runs to 16 residues. The germline CDR1 and CDR2 sequences are GITISATS and ISYDGTV (reference sequence). The V and J ends lost 0 bases and 7 bases, in that order; junction bases with no gene match: 3.

The rearrangement links TRGV9 to TRGJP. With V trimmed by 2 bases and J by 9 bases, 7 bases remained unmatched. CDR3 length: 16 residues. CDR1 is GITISATS, CDR2 ISYDGTV, per germline (reference sequence). CDR3 DNA sequence: TGTGCCTTGTGGGAGGACCGCACGTTGGGCAAAAAAATCAAGGTATTT. Protein sequence: CALWEDRTLGKKIKVF.

Points on this clone: Different DNA sequences within this sample yield the same CDR3. The chain recombines TRGV9 with TRGJP. The junction had 5 bases not matched to a gene; V was cut back by 2 bases and J by 4 bases. The germline CDR1 and CDR2 sequences are GITISATS and ISYDGTV (reference sequence). CDR3 length: 17 amino acids. This chain's CDR3 is CALWEATQELGKKIKVF. The CDR3 nucleotides read TGTGCCTTGTGGGAGGCCACACAAGAGTTGGGCAAAAAAATCAAGGTATTT.

To note about this clone: A much bigger clone sits one base away, suggesting this may be a read error. Other nucleotide sequences from this sample produce the same CDR3. The CDR3 region is CALWEEHEELGKKIKVF. The CDR3 region has the DNA TGTGCCTTGTGGGAGGAGCATGAAGAGTTGGGCAAAAAAATCAAGGTATTT. The genes are TRGV9 and TRGJP. V shed 2 bases and J 5 bases; nucleotides not matched to a gene: 6. The CDR3 spans 17 residues. Germline CDR1 is GITISATS and CDR2 is ISYDGTV (reference sequence).

Regarding this clone: Other DNA sequences in the same sample also yield this CDR3. The chain recombines TRGV9 with TRGJ1 or TRGJ2. Germline V CDR1 and CDR2: GITISATS, ISYDGTV (reference sequence). After removal of 2 bases from V and 10 bases from J, the junction contained 5 bases not matched to a gene. The CDR3 sequence is 11 residues long. CDR3 residues: CALWEDTKKLF. The DNA of the CDR3 is TGTGCCTTGTGGGAGGACACAAAGAAACTCTTT.

In this sample, this clone turned up a few times. The same CDR3 arises from other DNA sequences in this sample as well. The CDR3 DNA follows: TGTGCCTTGTGGGAGGGAAATCAAGAGTTGGGCAAAAAAATCAAGGTATTT. Its protein is CALWEGNQELGKKIKVF. The chain has TRGV9 and TRGJP. V was pared by 2 bases and J by 4 bases, with 5 bases of the junction left unmatched. Germline V CDR1 and CDR2: GITISATS, ISYDGTV (reference sequence). The CDR3 sequence is 17 residues long.

Regarding this clone: A clone one base away is much larger, so this may be a read error. V gene TRGV9 combines with J gene TRGJP. This CDR3 has 17 amino acids. Germline V gene lookup returns CDR1 GITISATS and CDR2 ISYDGTV (reference sequence). DNA for the CDR3: TGTGCCTTGTGGGAGGCCCAGCAAGAGTTGGGCAAAAAAATCGAGGTATTT. This codes for CALWEAQQELGKKIEVF.

This clone was seen a handful of times. The V and J genes are TRGV9 and TRGJ1 or TRGJ2. Germline CDR1 GITISATS, CDR2 ISYDGTV (reference sequence). This CDR3 has 12 residues. V lost 3 bases to trimming and J lost 6 bases; unmatched junction nucleotides: 5. The CDR3 sequence is CALWERSYKKLF. CDR3 coding DNA: TGTGCCTTGTGGGAGCGAAGTTATAAGAAACTCTTT.